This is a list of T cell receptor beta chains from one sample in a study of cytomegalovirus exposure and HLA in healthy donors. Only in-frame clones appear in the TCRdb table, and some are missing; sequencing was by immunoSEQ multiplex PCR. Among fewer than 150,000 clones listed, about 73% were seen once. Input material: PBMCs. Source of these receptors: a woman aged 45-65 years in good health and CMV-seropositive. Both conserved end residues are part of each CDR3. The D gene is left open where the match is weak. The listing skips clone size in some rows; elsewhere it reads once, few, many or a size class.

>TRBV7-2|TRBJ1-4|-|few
TGTGCCAGCAGCTTCCAAGGGGCAAATGAAAAACTGTTTTTT
CASSFQGANEKLFF
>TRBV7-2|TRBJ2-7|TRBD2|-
TGTGCCAGCAGCTTACGGGGTGCGGGGGTAGGTCGCGAGCAGTACTTC
CASSLRGAGVGREQYF
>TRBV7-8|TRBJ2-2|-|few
TGTGCCAGCAGCTTAGCACAGCACACCGGGGAGCTGTTTTTT
CASSLAQHTGELFF
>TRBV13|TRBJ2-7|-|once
TGTGCCAGCAGCTTACTTTACAGGAACGACGAGCAGTACTTC
CASSLLYRNDEQYF
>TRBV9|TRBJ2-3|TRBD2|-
TGTGCCAGCAGCGCAGGACTAGCGGGATCAAACTTGGCAGATACGCAGTATTTT
CASSAGLAGSNLADTQYF
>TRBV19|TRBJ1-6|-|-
TGTGCCAGTAGTATAATGGTTTTGAGGAGGTCTGGTTCACCCCTCCACTTT
CASSIMVLRRSGSPLHF
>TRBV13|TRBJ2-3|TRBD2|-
TGTGCCAGCAGGGTAGCGGGGACCCGCCGGGGAGATACGCAGTATTTT
CASRVAGTRRGDTQYF
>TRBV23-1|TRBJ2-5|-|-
TGCGCCAGCAGTCCATGGACAGTGCAGTACTTC
CASSPWTVQYF
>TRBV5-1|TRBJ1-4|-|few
TGCGCCAGCAGCTTTAGGGCTGGGGGGCTGGGGACTATTTCGAGTGAAAAACTGTTTTTT
CASSFRAGGLGTISSEKLFF
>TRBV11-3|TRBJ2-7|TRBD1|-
TGTGCCAGCAGCAAGACAGGGAATCTCTACGAGCAGTACTTC
CASSKTGNLYEQYF
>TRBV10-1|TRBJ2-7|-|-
TGCGCCAGCAGCACTCTCCAGGGCTCCTACGAGCAGTACTTC
CASSTLQGSYEQYF
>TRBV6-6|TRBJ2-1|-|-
TGTGCCAGCAGTTACGGAGGGAGCGTCGGTGAGCAGTTCTTC
CASSYGGSVGEQFF
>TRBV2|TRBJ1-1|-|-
TGTGCCAGCAGAAAGGGAGGGGCCACTGAAGCTTTCTTT
CASRKGGATEAFF
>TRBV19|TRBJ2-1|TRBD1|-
TGTGCCAGTAGTATTGCCGGGACAGGGGTTGATGAGCAGTTCTTC
CASSIAGTGVDEQFF
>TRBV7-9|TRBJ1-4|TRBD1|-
TGTGCCAGCAGCTCTACTATGGGACAGGGTGAAAAACTGTTTTTT
CASSSTMGQGEKLFF
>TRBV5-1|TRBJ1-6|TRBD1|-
TGCGCCAGCAGCTCTGACAGGGGGGGAAGGAGTTCACCCCTCCACTTT
CASSSDRGGRSSPLHF
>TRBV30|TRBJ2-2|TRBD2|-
TGTGCCTGGAGACAACCCCGAGCGGGGGTAAACACCGGGGAGCTGTTTTTT
CAWRQPRAGVNTGELFF
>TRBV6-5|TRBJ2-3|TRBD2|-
TGTGCCAGCAGTCCTTGGCGGGGGGGAGATACGCAGTATTTT
CASSPWRGGDTQYF
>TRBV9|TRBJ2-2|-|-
TGTGCCAGCAGCTTTGCAGGGCCTTTTGGGACCGGGGAGCTGTTTTTT
CASSFAGPFGTGELFF
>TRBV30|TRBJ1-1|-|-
TGTGCCTGGGACACATCCAGGGTGATGAACACTGAAGCTTTCTTT
CAWDTSRVMNTEAFF
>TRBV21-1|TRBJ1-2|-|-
TGTGCCAGCAGCAAAACGACCGGGGACAGGGTGAACTATGGCTACACCTTC
CASSKTTGDRVNYGYTF
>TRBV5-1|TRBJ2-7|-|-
TGCGCCAGCAGCTTCGACGGGGACATATTTACCTACGAGCAGTACTTC
CASSFDGDIFTYEQYF
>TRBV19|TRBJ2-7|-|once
TGTGCCAGTACCCCGAAGATGAGCAGGGGTGTCGAGCAGTACTTC
CASTPKMSRGVEQYF
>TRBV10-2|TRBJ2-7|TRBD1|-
TGCGCCAGCAGTGAGACAGGGGACTACGAGCAGTACTTC
CASSETGDYEQYF
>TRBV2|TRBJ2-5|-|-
TGTGCCAGCAGGCGGACAGTACCCCAAGAGACCCAGTACTTC
CASRRTVPQETQYF
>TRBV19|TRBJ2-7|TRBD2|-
TGTGCCAGTAGTATCGGAGCCGGGAGGTACGAGCAGTACTTC
CASSIGAGRYEQYF
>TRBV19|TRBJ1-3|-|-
TGTGCCAGTAGTATAGATCGTTCTGGGACATCCCGCCGTGGAAACACCATATATTTT
CASSIDRSGTSRRGNTIYF
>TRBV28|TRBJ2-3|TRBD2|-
TGTGCCAGTTCTAGCGGGGGGGGCATGGATACGCAGTATTTT
CASSSGGGMDTQYF
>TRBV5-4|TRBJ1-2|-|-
TGTGCCAGCAGCTTCCCGACGGACACACATGGCTACACCTTC
CASSFPTDTHGYTF
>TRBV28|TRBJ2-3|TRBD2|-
TGTGCCAGCAGTTTCCCCCCTGGGGTGAGCGGGGGGATTCCTTCGGATACGCAGTATTTT
CASSFPPGVSGGIPSDTQYF
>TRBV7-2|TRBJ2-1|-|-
TGTGCCAGCAGCGGGAATGGACTTTCTGAGCAGTTCTTC
CASSGNGLSEQFF
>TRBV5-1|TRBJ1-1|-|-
TGCGCCAGCAGCGGGATACAGGGTGACACTGAAGCTTTCTTT
CASSGIQGDTEAFF
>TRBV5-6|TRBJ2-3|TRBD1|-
TGTGCCAGCAGACCTACAGGGGGCTGGACAGATACGCAGTATTTT
CASRPTGGWTDTQYF
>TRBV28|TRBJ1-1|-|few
TGTGCCAGCAGTTTAGGCAGGGTGAACACTGAAGCTTTCTTT
CASSLGRVNTEAFF
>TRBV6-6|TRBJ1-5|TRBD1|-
TGTGCCAGCAGTCGACAGGGGTGGGATCAGCCCCAGCATTTT
CASSRQGWDQPQHF
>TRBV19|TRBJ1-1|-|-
TGTGCCAGTAGTATAGGCGGAAACGGGAACACTGAAGCTTTCTTT
CASSIGGNGNTEAFF
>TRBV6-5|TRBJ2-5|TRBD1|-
TGTGCCAGCAGTACAGGGGGGGAGACCCAGTACTTC
CASSTGGETQYF
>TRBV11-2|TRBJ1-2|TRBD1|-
TGTGCCAGCAGCTCTCCGGGACAGGGAGACTATGGCTACACCTTC
CASSSPGQGDYGYTF
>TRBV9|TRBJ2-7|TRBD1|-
TGTGCCAGCAGCACTGGACAGGGCTACGAGCAGTACTTC
CASSTGQGYEQYF
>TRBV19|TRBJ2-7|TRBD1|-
TGTGCCAGTGGGGGACAGTCCAATGGGGAGCAGTACTTC
CASGGQSNGEQYF
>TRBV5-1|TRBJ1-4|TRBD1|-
TGCGCCAGCAGCCCAGGGACAGGGGTCAACAATGAAAAACTGTTTTTT
CASSPGTGVNNEKLFF
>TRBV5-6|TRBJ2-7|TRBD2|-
TGTGCCAGCAGCGGGGGGGGCTACGAGCAGTACTTC
CASSGGGYEQYF
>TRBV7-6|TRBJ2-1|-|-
TGTGCCAGCAGTCACCGGCCAGGGACTTATCGCTCCTACAATGAGCAGTTCTTC
CASSHRPGTYRSYNEQFF
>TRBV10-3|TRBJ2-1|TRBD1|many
TGTGCCATTGGGACAGGGTCATTGGGCAATGAGCAGTTCTTC
CAIGTGSLGNEQFF
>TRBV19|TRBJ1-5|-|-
TGTGCCAGTAGTCGGTCGGGGGGCCCTCAGCCCCAGCATTTT
CASSRSGGPQPQHF